A selection of T cell receptor beta chains follows, all from one sample in a study of Tregs in tolerant kidney transplant recipients. The repertoire was sequenced with immunoSEQ multiplex PCR; TCRdb's copy has only in-frame clones and lacks some. The sample has about 94,000 clones; roughly 93% are singletons. The input for sequencing was CD4+ T cells from blood, taken before the transplant. The receptor set was obtained from a human donor who received a combined kidney and bone marrow transplant. Both conserved end residues are part of each CDR3. A D gene is named only where the DNA matches it firmly. Where a row states a size, it is once, few, many or the class of an expanded clone; other rows omit it.

TRBJ1-4	15	TRBV19	.	.	TGTGCCAGCGCTAACCCGGGAGCAACTAATGAAAAACTGTTTTTT	CASANPGATNEKLFF
TRBJ1-4	16	TRBV4-3	.	.	TGCGCCAGCAGCCAAGATCCCGCCAGGGTCGGTGAAAAACTGTTTTTT	CASSQDPARVGEKLFF
TRBJ1-5	12	TRBV2	.	.	TGTGCCAGCAGTCCCCTAGGTCAGCCCCAGCATTTT	CASSPLGQPQHF
TRBJ2-5	14	TRBV5-1	.	.	TGCGCCAGCAGCTTGGACACCCGGCGGGAGACCCAGTACTTC	CASSLDTRRETQYF
TRBJ2-1	15	TRBV11-3	once	TRBD2	TGTGCCAGCAGCCAGGAAGGGACTAGGGTTAATGAGCAGTTCTTC	CASSQEGTRVNEQFF
TRBJ2-2	12	TRBV9	.	.	TGTGCCAGCATAGTTGACACCGGGGAGCTGTTTTTT	CASIVDTGELFF
TRBJ1-6	14	TRBV7-2	.	.	TGTGCCAGCACAAGACAGCCCTATAATTCACCCCTCCACTTT	CASTRQPYNSPLHF
TRBJ1-1	14	TRBV30	.	TRBD1	TGTGCCTGGAGACTACCCGACAGGGTTTTAGAAGCTTTCTTT	CAWRLPDRVLEAFF
TRBJ2-7	15	TRBV28	.	.	TGTGCCAGCAGTACCCCAAAGAGGGTCTACCGAGAGCAGTACTTC	CASSTPKRVYREQYF
TRBJ2-5	16	TRBV30	.	TRBD2	TGTGCCTGGACTTGGGGACTAGCGGGGACCCAAGAGACCCAGTACTTC	CAWTWGLAGTQETQYF
TRBJ1-2	16	TRBV4-2	.	TRBD1	TGTGCCAGCAGCCAAGTTAACAGGGGGAACTCCTATGGCTACACCTTC	CASSQVNRGNSYGYTF
TRBJ1-4	15	TRBV5-6	.	.	TGTGCCAGCAGCTTGGCAGTTGGGCCGAATGAAAAACTGTTTTTT	CASSLAVGPNEKLFF
TRBJ2-1	16	TRBV6-5	.	TRBD2	TGTGCCAGCAGTTACTCGGGCGGGGGGGAGAATAATGAGCAGTTCTTC	CASSYSGGGENNEQFF
TRBJ2-1	18	TRBV4-3	.	TRBD2	TGCGCCAGCAGTCAAGACCTAGCGGGATCCAATCCGTACAATGAGCAGTTCTTC	CASSQDLAGSNPYNEQFF
TRBJ2-7	16	TRBV30	.	.	TGTGCCTGGAGTGTTTTCGGACAGTTATTTTCCTACGAGCAGTACTTC	CAWSVFGQLFSYEQYF
TRBJ2-5	13	TRBV28	once	TRBD2	TGTGCCAGCGAGACTAGCTGGAAAGAGACCCAGTACTTC	CASETSWKETQYF
TRBJ2-5	11	TRBV9	few	.	TGTGCCAGCAGCGAGGGGGAGACCCAGTACTTC	CASSEGETQYF
TRBJ1-1	11	TRBV30	.	.	TGTGCCTGGAGTGTGGGCCAGGGGGCTTTCTTT	CAWSVGQGAFF
TRBJ2-7	14	TRBV7-3	.	TRBD2	TGTGCCAGCAGTCCCCTCCACGGGGGGGACGAGCAGTACTTC	CASSPLHGGDEQYF
TRBJ2-7	14	TRBV7-9	.	TRBD2	TGTGCCAGCACCTCGACGGGGGGGAGCTACGAGCAGTACTTC	CASTSTGGSYEQYF
TRBJ1-2	14	TRBV13	.	.	TGTGCCAGCAGTAATCAGCGACAGCAGTATGGCTACACCTTC	CASSNQRQQYGYTF
TRBJ1-1	13	TRBV29-1	.	TRBD1	TGCAGCGTTCGGGACAGGTCTCTCACTGAAGCTTTCTTT	CSVRDRSLTEAFF
TRBJ2-7	16	TRBV4-2	.	TRBD2	TGTGCCAGCAGCCAAGGGGGGACTAGCGGGAGAAGCGAGCAGTACTTC	CASSQGGTSGRSEQYF
TRBJ2-7	15	TRBV4-1	.	TRBD1	TGCGCCAGCAGCCTAAGACAGGGGAACTCCTACGAGCAGTACTTC	CASSLRQGNSYEQYF
TRBJ2-2	14	TRBV5-1	.	.	TGCGCCAGCACTTCGACAGGGACGGAGGGGGGGCTGTTTTTT	CASTSTGTEGGLFF
TRBJ2-3	14	TRBV7-3	.	.	TGTGCCAGCAGCCTGTCTAGTAGCACAGATACGCAGTATTTT	CASSLSSSTDTQYF
TRBJ1-6	16	TRBV10-3	once	.	TGTGCCATCAGTCGATACGTTGAAAACGGGAATTCCCCCCTCCACTTT	CAISRYVENGNSPLHF
TRBJ2-7	15	TRBV6-5	.	.	TGTGCCACCCATACATCCCACCAAACGCCCTACGAGCAGTACTTC	CATHTSHQTPYEQYF
TRBJ1-6	17	TRBV7-9	once	.	TGTGCCAGCAGCTTAGGAGAGAGGAGCCCCCTTAATTCACCCCTCCACTTT	CASSLGERSPLNSPLHF
TRBJ2-3	12	TRBV7-3	.	.	TGTGCCAGCAGCTTTCGAGGGGATACGCAGTATTTT	CASSFRGDTQYF
TRBJ1-5	18	TRBV28	.	TRBD1	TGTGCCAGCAGTTTACCCCCCGGACAGGGGGAAGGCAATCAGCCCCAGCATTTT	CASSLPPGQGEGNQPQHF
TRBJ1-2	14	TRBV28	.	TRBD1	TGTGCCAGCAGCGGGACAGGACTCACCTATGGCTACACCTTC	CASSGTGLTYGYTF
TRBJ1-6	13	TRBV18	.	.	TGTGCCAGCTCACCGAACTCGGGTTCACCCCTCCACTTT	CASSPNSGSPLHF
TRBJ1-1	15	TRBV19	.	.	TGTGCCAGTAACGTCCCCGCAGGGATGAACACTGAAGCTTTCTTT	CASNVPAGMNTEAFF
TRBJ2-1	15	TRBV19	.	TRBD2	TGTGCCAGTAGCTCCCTCGGACTAGCGGGGAATGAGCAGTTCTTC	CASSSLGLAGNEQFF
TRBJ2-1	17	TRBV7-2	once	.	TGTGCCAGCAGCCCCCGGGGTAGCGGCAGCGCCTACAATGAGCAGTTCTTC	CASSPRGSGSAYNEQFF
TRBJ2-5	13	TRBV10-3	.	TRBD1	TGTGCCATCAGTGTGGGACAGCAAGAGACCCAGTACTTC	CAISVGQQETQYF
TRBJ2-1	15	TRBV10-2	.	TRBD2	TGCGCCAGCAGCCCCGGGACTAGCTCCTACAATGAGCAGTTCTTC	CASSPGTSSYNEQFF
TRBJ2-2	13	TRBV5-1	once	.	TGCGCCAGCAGCTTGGTGGGAGCCGGGGAGCTGTTTTTT	CASSLVGAGELFF
TRBJ2-7	16	TRBV21-1	.	.	TGTGCCAGCAGCGCCGGACAGGGCCCGGACGCCTACGAGCAGTACTTC	CASSAGQGPDAYEQYF
TRBJ2-3	16	TRBV30	.	TRBD2	TGTGCCTGGGGCCGGGGGACTAGCGGTGCTGGGGATACGCAGTATTTT	CAWGRGTSGAGDTQYF
TRBJ1-4	13	TRBV5-1	.	TRBD1	TGCGCCACCACTACAGGGGTTAATGAAAAACTGTTTTTT	CATTTGVNEKLFF
TRBJ1-6	18	TRBV16	.	.	TGTGCCAGCAGCCAACCTGGACAGACCAGCTCCTATAATTCACCCCTCCACTTT	CASSQPGQTSSYNSPLHF
TRBJ2-5	19	TRBV27	once	.	TGTGCCAGCAGTTTATCGGGTTTGGGAGGGGGGTCCAAACGAGAGACCCAGTACTTC	CASSLSGLGGGSKRETQYF
TRBJ1-1	16	TRBV27	.	.	TGTGCCAGCTCCTCGCGTGGGGGGGGGATGAACACTGAAGCTTTCTTT	CASSSRGGGMNTEAFF
TRBJ2-2	14	TRBV7-6	.	.	TGTGCCAGCAGCTTAGTCGCGGGAACCGGGGAGCTGTTTTTT	CASSLVAGTGELFF
TRBJ2-1	14	TRBV5-3	.	.	TGTGCCAGAAGCTTGGGCAGGGTCCACAATGAGCAGTTCTTC	CARSLGRVHNEQFF
TRBJ1-2	16	TRBV25-1	.	.	TGTGCCAGCAGGAGAGAAGTCGGTGGGGGGGGCGGCGGCTACACCTTC	CASRREVGGGGGGYTF
TRBJ2-7	13	TRBV19	.	TRBD1	TGTGCCAGTACCTCAAGGGGGCAGAGAGAGCAGTACTTC	CASTSRGQREQYF
TRBJ1-6	13	TRBV7-9	.	.	TGTGCCAGCAGCTTAGTAGCGGTGGAGCCCCTCCACTTT	CASSLVAVEPLHF
TRBJ2-1	15	TRBV7-2	.	TRBD2	TGTGCCAGCAGCTTAGGACTAGCGGGAAGGAATGAGCAGTTCTTC	CASSLGLAGRNEQFF
TRBJ1-2	15	TRBV5-1	few	TRBD1	TGCGCCAGCAGCTTGGGGACAGGATTAAACTATGGCTACACCTTC	CASSLGTGLNYGYTF
TRBJ2-7	13	TRBV7-6	.	TRBD2	TGTGCCAGCAGCCAGGGACTAGCCGGCGAGCAGTACTTC	CASSQGLAGEQYF
TRBJ2-1	14	TRBV4-3	.	.	TGCGCCAGCAGCCAAGACTTAAGGGGGTACGAGCAGTTCTTC	CASSQDLRGYEQFF
TRBJ2-3	16	TRBV7-9	.	TRBD2	TGTGCCAGCAGCTTAACAGGGACTAGGTCCACAGATACGCAGTATTTT	CASSLTGTRSTDTQYF
TRBJ1-5	17	TRBV11-2	.	.	TGTGCCAGCAGCTCACAAGGACAGTTTTATAGCAATCAGCCCCAGCATTTT	CASSSQGQFYSNQPQHF
TRBJ1-1	14	TRBV25-1	.	TRBD1	TGTGCCAGCAGTATACAGGGGCCAAACACTGAAGCTTTCTTT	CASSIQGPNTEAFF
TRBJ2-3	14	TRBV7-9	.	.	TGTGCCAGCAGCTTAACGGGATTCGGGGATACGCAGTATTTT	CASSLTGFGDTQYF
TRBJ1-3	18	TRBV30	.	TRBD1	TGTGCCTGGCAACTCTTCACAGGGGGCCTTATCTCTGGAAACACCATATATTTT	CAWQLFTGGLISGNTIYF
TRBJ2-7	14	TRBV5-1	.	.	TGCGCCAGCAGCTTGGAAGGTGGAGACTACGAGCAGTACTTC	CASSLEGGDYEQYF